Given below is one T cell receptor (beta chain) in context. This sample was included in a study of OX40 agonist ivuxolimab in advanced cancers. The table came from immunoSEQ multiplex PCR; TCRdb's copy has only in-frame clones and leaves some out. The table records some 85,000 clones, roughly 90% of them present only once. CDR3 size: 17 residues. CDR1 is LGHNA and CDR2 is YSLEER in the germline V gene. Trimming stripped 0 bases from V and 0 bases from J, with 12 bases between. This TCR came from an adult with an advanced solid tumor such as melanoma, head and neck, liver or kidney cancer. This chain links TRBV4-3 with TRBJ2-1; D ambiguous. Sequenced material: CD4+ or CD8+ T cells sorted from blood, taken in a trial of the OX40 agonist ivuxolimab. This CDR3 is CASSQEWQRSSYNEQFF. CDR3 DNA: TGCGCCAGCAGCCAAGAGTGGCAGCGAAGCTCCTACAATGAGCAGTTCTTC.